One T cell receptor beta chain is described in this entry. This clone showed up just a few times. It lacks a known antigen. Per-base quality was not reported, and no clone a single base away is much larger than it. At the DNA level, this CDR3 is encoded by other sequences in the same sample as well. The immunoSEQ Assay was the method used to sequence TCRbeta CDR3 regions. After extraction, genomic DNA underwent amplification by bias-controlled multiplex PCR, followed by high-throughput sequencing. In the paper's pipeline: To quantify the absolute abundance of each unique TCRbeta CDR3 region, sequences were collapsed and filtered. T cell fraction was estimated by normalizing TCRbeta template counts to usable DNA, with usable DNA measured through amplification of reference genes found in all nucleated cells. Repertoire TCRs were annotated as SARS-CoV-2-specific when V gene, CDR3 amino acid sequence and J gene were exactly matched to a known reactive TCR set. The reference SARS-CoV-2 TCR set came from MIRA and was filtered for enrichment in COVID-19-positive ImmuneCODE repertoires, removing public or cross-reactive TCRs. Using the MIRA antigens, annotated TCRs were further analysed by specific ORF or by position within an ORF. Depth was the summed frequency of annotated unique rearrangements, while breadth was defined as annotated unique rearrangements over total unique productive rearrangements. Group comparisons of TCR breadth used two-sided Wilcoxon rank-sum tests. The clones in this table, taken by TCRdb from immuneACCESS, are in-frame only. Not every clone is retained; where verified, under half of the shortfall comes from an unresolved V gene, and the cause of the rest is unknown. That table supplies the V and J calls and clone size; D and trimming were determined from the DNA. The table for this sample lists around 350,000 clones; about 90% of them were counted only once. Jointly, the top ten make up under 4% of the sample.

This sample is part of a study of Ad26.COV2.S vaccination and SARS-CoV-2 variants (dated by TCRdb to about 2021). In the study overall: Sequencing of the TCRbeta repertoire served to evaluate the specificity and breadth of SARS-CoV-2-reactive T cell receptors following Ad26.COV2.S vaccination. A total of about 30 samples were included in the TCR-sequenced set, comprising roughly 19 Ad26.COV2.S vaccine recipients, 5 placebo recipients and 8 SARS-CoV-2 convalescent individuals. Results and caveats for the whole study, not just this receptor: Compared with placebo recipients, Ad26.COV2.S recipients showed higher spike-specific TCR breadth (P = 0.0014). It was noted by the authors that total T cell responses may have been underestimated by the TCR breadth and depth analyses. Vaccine and placebo recipients had comparable non-spike TCR breadth, which fits with the vaccine containing only spike. After vaccination, substantial breadth of spike-specific CD8+ and CD4+ T cell responses was reported.

The intended sense of this specimen's time point label: individuals recovered from natural SARS-CoV-2 infection. The starting material was peripheral blood, obtained after recovery from COVID-19. This TCR derives from a human donor who had recovered from COVID-19.

The nucleotide sequence is TGTGCCAGTAGTATAGGGAATAGTCACACAGATACGCAGTATTTT. It specifies CASSIGNSHTDTQYF. The chain couples TRBV19 to TRBJ2-3; no D gene is confidently identified. V lost 1 base and J lost 2 bases; the stretch between them is 10 bases long. CDR3 length: 15 amino acids, cysteine to phenylalanine. CDR3 DNA only is kept here, 45 bases in frame from base 1. The germline V gene (reference sequence) yields LNHDA for CDR1 and SQIVND for CDR2.